This entry concerns a single T cell receptor beta chain. Trimming took off 8 bases at V and 2 bases at J, with 9 bases between the two ends. Germline V lookup: CDR1 SNHLY, CDR2 FYNNEI. This CDR3 contains 12 residues. This entry is derived from a study of T cell responses to AZD1222 COVID-19 vaccine. Study-level background: Both about-4-week and about-12-week second-dose recipients were combined.

Clones were read by immunoSEQ multiplex PCR, and TCRdb kept only the in-frame ones, dropping some. The sample includes around 80,000 clones, roughly 90% seen only once; the top ten take about 11%. The receptor's source is an adult in good health. Sample: peripheral blood, taken on day 0 of AZD1222 vaccination. The chain recombines TRBV2 with TRBJ1-2; a weak D match, TRBD1 (6 bases). The CDR3 loop is CASGQRNYGYTF. DNA for the CDR3: TGTGCCAGCGGACAGCGGAACTATGGCTACACCTTC.